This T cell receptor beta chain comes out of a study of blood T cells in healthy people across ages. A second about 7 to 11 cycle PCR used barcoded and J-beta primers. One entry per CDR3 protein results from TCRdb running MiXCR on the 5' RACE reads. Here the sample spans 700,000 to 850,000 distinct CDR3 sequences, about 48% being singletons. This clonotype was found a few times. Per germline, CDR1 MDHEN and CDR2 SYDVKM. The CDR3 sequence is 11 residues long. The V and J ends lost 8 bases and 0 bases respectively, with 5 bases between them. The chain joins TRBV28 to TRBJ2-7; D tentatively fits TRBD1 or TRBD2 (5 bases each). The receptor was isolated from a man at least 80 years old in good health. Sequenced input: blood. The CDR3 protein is CASGGSYEQYF. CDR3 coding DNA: TGTGCCAGCGGGGGCTCCTACGAGCAGTACTTC.